The 18 T cell receptor beta chains given below trace back to one sample, sequenced in a study of blood T cell repertoires in COVID-19. The method was immunoSEQ multiplex PCR; TCRdb's version includes in-frame clones alone and lacks a portion of them. The data contain 25,000 or so clones, roughly 83% of them singletons. The sample consisted of peripheral blood. Receptor source: a human donor in a cohort sampled during active COVID-19.

This chain joins TRBV9 and TRBJ1-1, with TRBD1 matching over 7 bases. This CDR3 spans 15 amino acids. J was trimmed by 3 bases and V by 3 bases; bases with no gene match: 8. CDR1 is SGDLS, CDR2 YYNGEE, per germline. The CDR3 coding sequence is TGTGCCAGCAGCGCGAGGACAGGTGGAGACACTGAAGCTTTCTTT. Protein: CASSARTGGDTEAFF.

The chain combines TRBV3-1 (or the pseudogene TRBV3-2) with TRBJ1-2; D unresolved. The germline gives CDR1 LGHDT, CDR2 YNNKEL (reference sequence). V gave up 0 bases and J gave up 8 bases, with 19 bases separating them. This CDR3 region has 16 residues. CDR3 in DNA: TGTGCCAGCAGCCAAGAAGCGATTTACAGCGGAGAGGGCTACACCTTC. Amino acids: CASSQEAIYSGEGYTF.

The J gene is TRBJ1-1, the V gene TRBV7-6; 10 nucleotides match TRBD1. This CDR3 is built from 17 residues. V lost 5 bases and J lost 4; bases outside the gene matches: 13. Germline CDR1 reads SGHVS; CDR2 reads FNYEAQ. For the CDR3, the DNA is TGTGCCAGCAGCCCCCCCGGGACAGGGGTTTTTAGCACTGAAGCTTTCTTT. Translation gives CASSPPGTGVFSTEAFF.

On this clone itself: Other DNA sequences in the sample encode the same CDR3. The chain is built from TRBV4-2 and TRBJ1-5; D not certain. The CDR3 is 15 residues long. Trimming shortened V by 0 bases and J by 2 bases, and 8 bases separated the two germline ends. The germline V gene encodes CDR1 LGHNA and CDR2 YNFKEQ. CDR3 in DNA: TGTGCCAGCAGCCAAGAACGGGGTGGCAATCAGCCCCAGCATTTT. Translated, it gives CASSQERGGNQPQHF.

CDR3 amino acids: CASSLESTTGNTIYF. In DNA form, the CDR3 reads TGTGCCAGCAGCTTAGAATCGACAACCGGAAACACCATATATTTT. This chain uses TRBV11-3 with TRBJ1-3; no clear D. There are 15 residues in the CDR3. Trimming left V 0 bases short and J 4 bases short, with 10 bases between. Germline CDR1 and CDR2: SGHNT and YENEEA.

The chain combines TRBV19 with TRBJ2-1, with 7 bases that match TRBD2. Germline CDR1 reads LNHDA; CDR2 reads SQIVND (reference sequence). V lost 3 bases to trimming and J lost 2 bases; unmatched junction nucleotides: 4. This CDR3 comprises 15 residues. CDR3 amino acids: CASSIKGGPYNEQFF. CDR3 nucleotide sequence: TGTGCCAGTAGTATTAAGGGAGGGCCCTACAATGAGCAGTTCTTC.

The chain couples TRBV6-6 to TRBJ2-3, with 7 nucleotides matching TRBD2. V gave up 0 bases and J gave up 0 bases; unmatched junction bases: 3. Germline CDR1 and CDR2: MNHNY and SVGAGI (reference sequence). This CDR3 is built from 16 residues. The CDR3 loop is CASSYSYGGSTDTQYF. The CDR3 nucleotides are TGTGCCAGCAGTTACTCTTACGGGGGGAGCACAGATACGCAGTATTTT.

The chain's CDR3 is CASRPGQLLNTEAFF. The CDR3 coding sequence is TGCGCCAGCAGACCGGGACAGCTATTGAACACTGAAGCTTTCTTT. The rearrangement uses TRBV5-1 and TRBJ1-1; 7 bases align to TRBD1. Germline values: CDR1 SGHRS, CDR2 YFSETQ. The ends lost 5 bases at V and 0 bases at J; junction bases unmatched: 7. This CDR3 is 15 amino acids long.

J is TRBJ2-1 and V is TRBV6-5, with 9 bases identical to TRBD1. Germline trimming cut 4 bases from V and 6 bases from J; bases unmatched to any gene: 7. Germline-derived CDR1 and CDR2 are MNHEY and SVGAGI. The CDR3 consists of 15 residues. CDR3 in DNA: TGTGCCAGCAGTTCTACCGGGACAGGGATCAATGAGCAGTTCTTC. This codes for CASSSTGTGINEQFF.

V and J are TRBV9 and TRBJ2-7; D is unclear. The CDR3 consists of 16 residues. From germline, CDR1 is SGDLS and CDR2 YYNGEE. The V gene lost 0 bases and the J gene lost 1 base, with 14 bases spanning the gap. CDR3 amino acids: CASSVAADSTSYEQYF. The CDR3 DNA reads TGTGCCAGCAGCGTAGCGGCGGATTCAACTTCCTACGAGCAGTACTTC.

Written as DNA, the CDR3 is TGCGCCAGCAGTGACCCCCTCACATCTAGCAACGGGGAGCTGTTTTTT. This codes for CASSDPLTSSNGELFF. The J gene is TRBJ2-2, the V gene TRBV10-2, with D perhaps TRBD2 (5 bases). The length of the CDR3 is 16 residues. Trimming stripped 3 bases from V and 7 bases from J, with 18 bases between. From germline, CDR1 is WSHSY and CDR2 SAAADI.

The chain is built from TRBV14 and TRBJ2-2, with D perhaps matching TRBD1 (5 bases). The CDR3 loop spans 16 amino acids. V shed 2 bases and J shed 2 bases, with 12 bases lying between them. Germline values: CDR1 SGHDN, CDR2 FVKESK. This CDR3 is CASSQFSGLNTGELFF. In DNA, the CDR3 is TGTGCCAGCAGCCAATTCTCAGGGCTTAACACCGGGGAGCTGTTTTTT.

The chain carries TRBV5-6 and TRBJ1-5, with D possibly being TRBD1 (6 bases). The CDR3 covers 15 residues. V was clipped by 2 bases and J by 3 bases, with 12 bases between them. Germline CDR1 SGHDT, CDR2 YYEEEE. CDR3 amino acids: CASSLGGWNNQPQHF. CDR3 in DNA: TGTGCCAGCAGCTTAGGGGGTTGGAACAATCAGCCCCAGCATTTT.

This sequence joins TRBV21-1 and TRBJ2-6; the table's D gene call, TRBD1, was not cross checked with the DNA. TRBV21-1 is a known pseudogene. The CDR3 sequence is 15 residues long. The CDR3 loop is CASSTAVSGANVLTF. CDR3 DNA: TGTGCCAGCAGCACCGCAGTCTCTGGGGCCAACGTCCTGACTTTC.

The rearrangement uses TRBV6-5 and TRBJ2-7; tentative D call: TRBD2 (5 bases). The CDR3 is 14 residues long. Germline loops: CDR1 MNHEY, CDR2 SVGAGI. The ends were cut back, 2 bases at V and 1 base at J, with 9 bases in the middle. The DNA for the CDR3 is TGTGCCAGCAGTTACATAGGAGGATCCTACGAGCAGTACTTC. This sequence encodes CASSYIGGSYEQYF.

The chain joins TRBV27 to TRBJ1-6; tentatively, D is TRBD1 (5 bases). CDR3 size: 14 residues. Per the germline V gene, CDR1 is MNHEY and CDR2 is SMNVEV (reference sequence). The V end was cut by 0 bases, the J end by 9 bases, with 9 bases between. The CDR3 DNA reads TGTGCCAGCAGTTTATCAGGGGTCGGTTCACCCCTCCACTTT. The encoded protein is CASSLSGVGSPLHF.

The V and J genes are TRBV5-1 and TRBJ1-6, with D unclear. Germline loops: CDR1 SGHRS, CDR2 YFSETQ. V was clipped by 0 bases and J by 7 bases, with 11 bases between them. The CDR3 spans 15 residues. CDR3: CASSLGPDGNSPLHF. The CDR3 nucleotides are TGCGCCAGCAGCTTGGGTCCCGACGGGAATTCACCCCTCCACTTT.

V and J are TRBV11-2 and TRBJ2-1; 7 nucleotides match TRBD2. Germline trimming cut 2 bases from V and 3 bases from J; bases unmatched to any gene: 7. This CDR3 region has 16 residues. The V gene's germline CDR1 is SGHAT and CDR2 FQNNGV. CDR3 coding DNA: TGTGCCAGCAGCTTACCGTCTAGCGGTTACTACAATGAGCAGTTCTTC. Protein sequence: CASSLPSSGYYNEQFF.